This entry lists 30 T cell receptor beta chains sequenced from one sample in a study of OX40 agonist ivuxolimab in advanced cancers. Assay used: immunoSEQ multiplex PCR; TCRdb lists only in-frame clones, some missing. The sample shows some 100,000 clones, roughly 80% of them seen only once. This material consisted of CD4+ or CD8+ T cells sorted from blood, taken in a trial of the OX40 agonist ivuxolimab. The source of these receptors is an adult with an advanced solid tumor such as melanoma, head and neck, liver or kidney cancer.

The chain joins TRBV18 to TRBJ1-1; possibly TRBD1 for D (5 bases). Between the trimmed V and J ends, which lost 3 bases and 3 bases, there was a span of 14 bases. Germline assignment: CDR1 KGHSH and CDR2 LQKENI. The CDR3 sequence is 15 residues long. In nucleotides, the CDR3 is TGTGCCAGCTCACCTGGGACGGGGACGTACACTGAAGCTTTCTTT. Encoded protein: CASSPGTGTYTEAFF.

The J gene is TRBJ2-5, the V gene TRBV7-8; 10 nucleotides align to TRBD2. CDR1 is SGHVS, CDR2 FQNEAQ, per germline. CDR3 length: 16 residues. Trimming removed 2 bases from V and 5 bases from J; junction bases left unmatched: 8. CDR3 in amino acids: CASSLRSGGEAETQYF. CDR3 DNA sequence: TGTGCCAGCAGCTTAAGGAGCGGGGGGGAGGCGGAGACCCAGTACTTC.

This sequence joins TRBV7-2 and TRBJ1-2, with D possibly TRBD1 on 6 matching bases. In germline, CDR1 is SGHTA, CDR2 FQGNSA. Trimming pared 2 bases from V and 6 bases from J, leaving 16 bases between. This CDR3 is 15 amino acids long. CDR3 nucleotide sequence: TGTGCCAGCAGCTTATATCGGGGGCAGACGGATGGCTACACCTTC. Encoded protein: CASSLYRGQTDGYTF.

V usage is TRBV9 and J usage is TRBJ2-7; no firm D call. V was shortened by 0 bases and J by 4 bases, with 17 bases between the two germline ends. The CDR3 runs to 16 residues. Germline CDR1 SGDLS, CDR2 YYNGEE. The CDR3 sequence is CASSVAYLGHRYEQYF. Here the CDR3 DNA reads TGTGCCAGCAGCGTAGCTTATTTAGGGCACCGTTACGAGCAGTACTTC.

The chain joins TRBV27 to TRBJ2-5, with D perhaps matching TRBD1 (6 bases). V shed 8 bases and J shed 0 bases, with 10 bases lying between them. From germline, CDR1 is MNHEY and CDR2 SMNVEV (reference sequence). This CDR3 comprises 13 residues. The CDR3 loop reads CASGRDNQETQYF. The CDR3 DNA sequence: TGTGCCAGCGGACGGGACAACCAAGAGACCCAGTACTTC.

The table lists this clone with a count of one. The junction differs from germline at one of its ends, possibly a read error. The chain employs TRBV6-1 and TRBJ2-3; the D gene is possibly TRBD1 (6 bases). Per germline, CDR1 MNHNS and CDR2 SASEGT. This CDR3 region has 14 residues. The CDR3 sequence: CAISGGGSTDTQYF. The CDR3 nucleotides read TGTGCCATCAGTGGGGGCGGTAGCACAGATACGCAGTATTTT.

The V and J genes are TRBV4-3 and TRBJ1-1, with 7 bases identical to TRBD1. Looked up from germline, CDR1 is LGHNA and CDR2 is YSLEER. This CDR3 has 16 residues. Trimming at V came to 1 base and at J to 1 base, leaving 6 bases not matched to a gene. CDR3 protein: CASSQGQGVSNTEAFF. The CDR3 region has the DNA TGCGCCAGCAGCCAAGGGCAGGGGGTGTCGAACACTGAAGCTTTCTTT.

V is TRBV7-2 and J is TRBJ2-1, with D perhaps TRBD2 (7 bases). The CDR3 is 15 amino acids. Germline V gene data show CDR1 as SGHTA and CDR2 as FQGNSA. Trimming took off 5 bases at V and 0 bases at J, with 11 bases between the two ends. CDR3 region: CASSLRGASYNEQFF. CDR3 coding DNA: TGTGCCAGCAGCCTCCGGGGGGCCTCCTACAATGAGCAGTTCTTC.

The J gene is TRBJ1-4, the V gene TRBV5-8, with TRBD1 matching over 12 bases. V lost 4 bases, J lost 7 bases, and 5 bases stayed unmatched. The CDR3 consists of 15 residues. Germline V gene data show CDR1 as SGHTS and CDR2 as YDEGEE. The CDR3 loop reads CASSPRDRGPEKLFF. CDR3 coding DNA: TGTGCCAGCAGCCCCCGGGACAGGGGGCCTGAAAAACTGTTTTTT.

This rearrangement joins TRBV12-5 to TRBJ1-2; D unclear. This CDR3 has 13 amino acids. Germline V gene data show CDR1 as LGHNT and CDR2 as FRNRAP. V gave up 0 bases and J gave up 5 bases, with 7 bases separating them. The CDR3 loop reads CASGLVPQYGYTF. DNA for the CDR3: TGTGCTAGTGGTTTGGTACCCCAGTATGGCTACACCTTC.

The rearrangement links TRBV5-4 to TRBJ1-6, with 7 bases aligning to TRBD1. V shed 1 base and J 5 bases; nucleotides not matched to a gene: 3. This CDR3 region has 15 residues. CDR1 is SGHNT and CDR2 is YYREEE in the germline V gene (reference sequence). The CDR3 region has the DNA TGTGCCAGCAGCTTGAGAGGGGGCAATAATTCACCCCTCCACTTT. Its protein product is CASSLRGGNNSPLHF.

This clone has only one observation. The chain joins TRBV6-1 to TRBJ2-7; D not resolved. Germline-derived CDR1 and CDR2 are MNHNS and SASEGT. Between the trimmed V and J ends, which lost 10 bases and 2 bases, there was a span of 15 bases. The CDR3 length is 13 residues. DNA of the CDR3: TGTGCCACCGGACCGGGCCAGCCCTACGAGCAGTACTTC. Amino acids: CATGPGQPYEQYF.

This clone was seen a few times. The chain combines TRBV4-2 with TRBJ1-6, with D possibly TRBD1 on 5 matching bases. Germline CDR1 and CDR2: LGHNA and YNFKEQ. Trimming shortened V by 0 bases and J by 6 bases, and 9 bases separated the two germline ends. This CDR3 contains 15 residues. CDR3 DNA: TGTGCCAGCAGCCAAGATACGAGGGGTAATTCACCCCTCCACTTT. As protein: CASSQDTRGNSPLHF.

The rearrangement links TRBV11-2 to TRBJ2-2, with D unclear. Germline loops: CDR1 SGHAT, CDR2 FQNNGV. The germline V and J ends were trimmed by 2 bases and 6 bases, with 4 bases remaining between them. This CDR3 is 12 amino acids long. CDR3 region: CASSLYPGELFF. The CDR3 DNA reads as TGTGCCAGCAGCTTATACCCCGGGGAGCTGTTTTTT.

V usage is TRBV7-3 and J usage is TRBJ2-3; maybe TRBD2 (5 bases). Trimming left V 4 bases short and J 0 bases short, with 5 bases between. Germline CDR1 and CDR2: SGHTA and FQGTGA. This CDR3 is 13 amino acids long. The CDR3 spells CASSWTSTDTQYF. CDR3 DNA: TGTGCCAGCAGCTGGACTAGCACAGATACGCAGTATTTT.

This clone was observed a handful of times. This chain connects TRBV27 to TRBJ2-1, with D maybe TRBD2 (6 bases). Germline assignment: CDR1 MNHEY and CDR2 SMNVEV (reference sequence). The ends were cut back, 6 bases at V and 3 bases at J, with 9 bases in the middle. CDR3 length: 13 residues. As DNA, the CDR3 is TGTGCCAGCAGGGAGGGAAACTACAATGAGCAGTTCTTC. This gives the protein CASREGNYNEQFF.

The genes are TRBV6-1 and TRBJ1-1, with D perhaps TRBD1 (6 bases). The CDR3 covers 14 residues. The V and J ends lost 8 bases and 5 bases respectively, with 18 bases between them. CDR1 is MNHNS and CDR2 is SASEGT in the germline V gene. The CDR3 DNA follows: TGTGCCAGCGGCGTAGAGGGGGTTGGGACTGAAGCTTTCTTT. This codes for CASGVEGVGTEAFF.

V and J are TRBV7-9 and TRBJ1-4, with D possibly matching TRBD1 (6 bases). The CDR3 runs 16 residues. Trimming stripped 1 base from V and 8 bases from J, with 17 bases between. The V gene's germline CDR1 is SEHNR and CDR2 FQNEAQ (reference sequence). CDR3 residues: CASSLGDSGVLEKLFF. The CDR3 DNA reads TGTGCCAGCAGCTTAGGGGACTCAGGGGTTTTGGAAAAACTGTTTTTT.

This chain uses TRBV6-4 with TRBJ2-2; D is unresolved. This CDR3 region has 12 residues. The germline CDR1 and CDR2 sequences are MRHNA and SNTAGT. The ends were cut back, 3 bases at V and 5 bases at J, with 4 bases in the middle. CDR3 coding DNA: TGTGCCAGCAGTGATCAGACCGGGGAGCTGTTTTTT. Its protein is CASSDQTGELFF.

V is TRBV7-2 and J is TRBJ1-1; TRBD1 might be the D (6 bases). Germline V gene sequence: CDR1 SGHTA, CDR2 FQGNSA. The CDR3 totals 16 residues. The V gene lost 3 bases and the J gene lost 4 bases, with 18 bases spanning the gap. The CDR3 loop reads CASSLRDNGHLTEAFF. Written as DNA, the CDR3 is TGTGCCAGCAGCTTGAGGGACAACGGCCATCTCACTGAAGCTTTCTTT.

V gene TRBV27 combines with J gene TRBJ2-6, with D uncertain. Trimming pared 5 bases from V and 2 bases from J, leaving 13 bases between. The CDR3 totals 16 residues. Germline CDR1 reads MNHEY; CDR2 reads SMNVEV (reference sequence). The CDR3 spells CASSTRTPTGANVLTF. For the CDR3, the DNA is TGTGCCAGCAGTACCCGAACCCCTACTGGGGCCAACGTCCTGACTTTC. Full variable domain (outside the CDR3, taken from reference TRBV27 and TRBJ2-6): EAQVTQNPRYLITVTGKKLTVTCSQNMNHEYMSWYRQDPGLGLRQIYYSMNVEVTDKGDVPEGYKVSRKEKRNFPLILESPSPNQTSLYFCASSTRTPTGANVLTFGAGSRLTVL.

The chain recombines TRBV30 with TRBJ1-2; D is perhaps TRBD1 (6 bases). V dropped 3 bases and J dropped 8 bases, with 13 bases sitting between them. The CDR3 has 12 residues. The germline V gene has CDR1 GTSNPN and CDR2 SVGIG (reference sequence). CDR3 sequence (DNA): TGTGCCTGGAGCTGGGACATAGGCGGCTACACCTTC. This codes for CAWSWDIGGYTF.

The rearrangement links TRBV19 to TRBJ2-3, with D hard to call. Per the germline V gene, CDR1 is LNHDA and CDR2 is SQIVND (reference sequence). The CDR3 has 12 amino acids. With 3 bases removed from V and 6 bases from J, the gap between germline ends came to 7 bases. The CDR3 here is CASSMMGDTQYF. The CDR3 DNA follows: TGTGCCAGTAGTATGATGGGTGATACGCAGTATTTT.

The chain is built from TRBV2 and TRBJ2-2; TRBD2 might be the D (6 bases). The CDR3 consists of 15 residues. The ends were cut back, 6 bases at V and 4 bases at J, with 15 bases in the middle. CDR1 and CDR2 from the germline V gene are SNHLY and FYNNEI. The CDR3 loop is CASRNTGGLTGELFF. The CDR3 region has the DNA TGTGCCAGCAGAAACACCGGGGGACTCACCGGGGAGCTGTTTTTT.

V is TRBV20-1 and J is TRBJ1-2; TRBD1 aligns across 9 bases. CDR3 length: 10 residues. With 5 bases clipped from V and 13 bases from J, the junction kept 5 bases outside the gene matches. The V gene's germline CDR1 is DFQATT and CDR2 SNEGSKA (reference sequence). CDR3 loop: CSAGTGFITF. The CDR3 DNA is TGCAGTGCTGGGACAGGGTTTATCACCTTC.

The rearrangement joins TRBV18 to TRBJ2-2; tentative D call: TRBD1 (6 bases). Trimming shortened V by 4 bases and J by 1 base, and 10 bases separated the two germline ends. Germline V gene lookup returns CDR1 KGHSH and CDR2 LQKENI. CDR3 length: 15 amino acids. The CDR3 sequence: CASSLGTQNTGELFF. CDR3 nucleotide sequence: TGTGCCAGCTCACTCGGGACACAGAACACCGGGGAGCTGTTTTTT.

With regard to this clone: The same CDR3 can be traced to other DNA sequences in this sample. The genes are TRBV28 and TRBJ2-4; 7 bases are a match to TRBD1. The CDR3 consists of 17 residues. Germline CDR1 reads MDHEN; CDR2 reads SYDVKM. The junction had 10 bases not matched to a gene; V was cut back by 5 bases and J by 0 bases. CDR3 nucleotide sequence: TGTGCCAGCAGTCCCCTTACAGGGGTGGGAGCCAAAAACATTCAGTACTTC. This translates into CASSPLTGVGAKNIQYF.

The chain couples TRBV7-2 to TRBJ1-6, with TRBD1 as a possible D gene (5 bases). CDR1 is SGHTA and CDR2 is FQGNSA in the germline V gene. The CDR3 extends over 16 amino acids. Trimming left V 2 bases short and J 5 bases short, with 13 bases between. As DNA, the CDR3 is TGTGCCAGCAGCTTACATGCAGGGAACAATAATTCACCCCTCCACTTT. Protein sequence: CASSLHAGNNNSPLHF.

The J gene is TRBJ1-2, the V gene TRBV7-2; TRBD1 matches 7 bases. CDR1 SGHTA and CDR2 FQGNSA come from the germline V gene. V dropped 1 base and J dropped 10; count of bases not matched to a gene: 12. The CDR3 covers 15 residues. CDR3 sequence (DNA): TGTGCCAGCAGCTTAGGAGGGGGCACCGGGACTGCCTACACCTTC. Protein sequence: CASSLGGGTGTAYTF.

V is TRBV6-5 and J is TRBJ1-1; TRBD1 might be the D (5 bases). The CDR3 spans 11 residues. Germline V gene data show CDR1 as MNHEY and CDR2 as SVGAGI. V was pared by 8 bases and J by 3 bases, with 7 bases between. The CDR3 DNA sequence: TGTGCCAGCCAAGGGGACACTGAAGCTTTCTTT. Its translation: CASQGDTEAFF.